One sample yielded the 15 T cell receptor beta chains listed below, sequenced in a study of blood T cell repertoires in COVID-19. The protocol was immunoSEQ multiplex PCR, while the TCRdb copy is restricted to in-frame clones and leaves out a portion. The sample holds about 45,000 clones, approximately 91% seen once. Source material: peripheral blood. These receptors originate from a human donor in a cohort sampled during active COVID-19.

The chain recombines TRBV28 with TRBJ2-7; D is possibly TRBD1 (6 bases). The CDR3 covers 13 residues. Trimming removed 2 bases from V and 5 bases from J, with 10 bases in between. Germline V gene data show CDR1 as MDHEN and CDR2 as SYDVKM. In nucleotides, the CDR3 is TGTGCCAGCAGTTTACCCAACAGGGACGAGCAGTACTTC. Its translation: CASSLPNRDEQYF.

The gene calls are TRBV7-6 and TRBJ1-6; a weak D match, TRBD1 (5 bases). CDR3 size: 16 residues. Germline V gene data show CDR1 as SGHVS and CDR2 as FNYEAQ. V lost 1 base, J lost 4 bases, and 11 bases lay in between. The CDR3 DNA is TGTGCCAGCAGCTTAGGGGGGGAACTTTATAATTCACCCCTCCACTTT. Protein sequence: CASSLGGELYNSPLHF. The full variable domain, in which reference TRBV7-6 and TRBJ1-6 provide the parts outside the CDR3, is GAGVSQSPRYKVTKRGQDVALRCDPISGHVSLYWYRQALGQGPEFLTYFNYEAQQDKSGLPNDRFSAERPEGSISTLTIQRTEQRDSAMYRCASSLGGELYNSPLHFGNGTRLTVT.

The chain has TRBV4-2 and TRBJ1-5; weak D call: TRBD1 (5 bases). V was pared by 0 bases and J by 6 bases, with 6 bases between. The germline V gene encodes CDR1 LGHNA and CDR2 YNFKEQ. The CDR3 runs to 13 residues. The CDR3 reads CASSQETGQPQHF. In DNA form, the CDR3 reads TGTGCCAGCAGCCAAGAAACAGGTCAGCCCCAGCATTTT.

This chain's CDR3 is CASSLSRTGDETQYF. The CDR3 DNA is TGTGCCAGCAGCTTGTCCCGGACAGGTGACGAGACCCAGTACTTC. V usage is TRBV7-9 and J usage is TRBJ2-5, with TRBD1 identical over 7 bases. V was clipped by 3 bases and J by 5 bases; unmatched bases: 9. Germline V gives CDR1 SEHNR, CDR2 FQNEAQ (reference sequence). The CDR3 has 15 amino acids.

Comments on this clone: Sequence at one end of the junction differs from germline and may be a read error. The J gene is TRBJ1-1, the V gene TRBV3-1 (or the pseudogene TRBV3-2); a possible D gene is TRBD1 (6 bases). The V gene's germline CDR1 is LGHDT and CDR2 YNNKEL (reference sequence). This CDR3 contains 14 residues. CDR3 residues: CASSGDQRNAEAFF. The CDR3 DNA is TGTGCCAGCTCAGGGGACCAGCGGAACGCTGAAGCTTTCTTT.

V and J are TRBV7-3 and TRBJ2-1, with TRBD2 as a possible D gene (6 bases). Germline values: CDR1 SGHTA, CDR2 FQGTGA. The length of the CDR3 is 17 residues. V was cut by 4 bases and J by 1 base, with 17 bases left in between. Here the CDR3 reads CASSSHGGDGSYNEQFF. For the CDR3, the DNA is TGTGCCAGCAGCTCCCACGGAGGGGATGGATCCTACAATGAGCAGTTCTTC. Full variable domain (missing parts from reference TRBV7-3 and TRBJ2-1): GAGVSQTPSNKVTEKGKYVELRCDPISGHTALYWYRQSLGQGPEFLIYFQGTGAADDSGLPNDRFFAVRPEGSVSTLKIQRTERGDSAVYLCASSSHGGDGSYNEQFFGPGTRLTVL.

V usage is TRBV11-1 and J usage is TRBJ2-3; the D gene is possibly TRBD2 (6 bases). This CDR3 contains 15 residues. Looked up from germline, CDR1 is SGHAT and CDR2 is FQDESV (reference sequence). Trimming left V 5 bases short and J 2 bases short, with 14 bases between. The CDR3 bases are TGTGCCAGCAGCCCACTACGGGAGTACACAGATACGCAGTATTTT. The encoded protein is CASSPLREYTDTQYF.

Here the CDR3 DNA reads TGTGCCACCAACCCGGATAGCTATACGCAGTATTTT. Translated, it gives CATNPDSYTQYF. The J gene is TRBJ2-3, the V gene TRBV6-2 or TRBV6-3; D is undetermined. The CDR3 totals 12 residues. Trimming left V 10 bases short and J 7 bases short, with 15 bases between. The germline CDR1 and CDR2 sequences are MNHEY and SVGEGT.

The chain employs TRBV11-2 and TRBJ2-3, with 9 bases lining up with TRBD2. The V gene end was trimmed by 1 base and the J gene end by 2 bases; junction bases not matched to a gene: 7. CDR1 SGHAT and CDR2 FQNNGV come from the germline V gene. CDR3 length: 17 residues. CDR3 DNA: TGTGCCAGCAGCTTAGCGGGTAGCGGGGGATACACAGATACGCAGTATTTT. This gives the protein CASSLAGSGGYTDTQYF. Full variable domain (outside the CDR3, taken from reference TRBV11-2 and TRBJ2-3): EAGVAQSPRYKIIEKRQSVAFWCNPISGHATLYWYQQILGQGPKLLIQFQNNGVVDDSQLPKDRFSAERLKGVDSTLKIQPAKLEDSAVYLCASSLAGSGGYTDTQYFGPGTRLTVL.

V gene TRBV28 combines with J gene TRBJ1-6; D might be TRBD1 (5 bases). The CDR3 spans 13 residues. Per germline, CDR1 MDHEN and CDR2 SYDVKM. Deletions cut 4 bases from V and 9 bases from J, with 10 bases between. CDR3 region: CASSSGVGSPLHF. The CDR3 DNA reads TGTGCCAGCAGTTCGGGGGTAGGTTCACCCCTCCACTTT.

The chain carries TRBV7-9 and TRBJ2-1; D may be TRBD2 (7 bases). Trimming removed 3 bases from V and 0 bases from J, with 15 bases in between. From germline, CDR1 is SEHNR and CDR2 FQNEAQ (reference sequence). The CDR3 length is 17 residues. The CDR3 region has the DNA TGTGCCAGCAGCTTGAGGGGGGGAGTCACCTCCTACAATGAGCAGTTCTTC. It specifies CASSLRGGVTSYNEQFF.

The chain employs TRBV4-2 and TRBJ2-3, with TRBD2 identical over 7 bases. This CDR3 contains 16 residues. Germline V CDR1 and CDR2: LGHNA, YNFKEQ. V was pared by 3 bases and J by 4 bases, with 10 bases of the junction left unmatched. The CDR3 region is CASSHPKGLGPDTQYF. CDR3 sequence (DNA): TGTGCCAGCAGCCATCCGAAAGGACTAGGTCCAGATACGCAGTATTTT.

J is TRBJ2-7 and V is TRBV19; 9 bases are a match to TRBD1. CDR3 length: 14 amino acids. The trim removed 1 base at V and 2 bases at J, leaving 0 bases unmatched. CDR1 is LNHDA, CDR2 SQIVND, per germline (reference sequence). CDR3: CASSIGTGAYEQYF. For the CDR3, the DNA is TGTGCCAGTAGTATAGGGACAGGGGCCTACGAGCAGTACTTC.

In this sample, this clone turned up once. This rearrangement joins TRBV7-9 to TRBJ2-3, with 11 bases fitting TRBD1. The germline gives CDR1 SEHNR, CDR2 FQNEAQ (reference sequence). The CDR3 consists of 16 residues. The J segment lost 0 bases and the V segment lost 7 bases, leaving 6 bases of the junction unmatched. CDR3 amino acids: CASNPGTGGSTDTQYF. CDR3 nucleotides: TGTGCCAGCAACCCCGGGACAGGGGGTAGCACAGATACGCAGTATTTT.

This chain joins TRBV2 and TRBJ1-5; a possible D gene is TRBD1 (5 bases). Per germline, CDR1 SNHLY and CDR2 FYNNEI. CDR3 length equals 15 residues. V was clipped by 1 base and J by 9 bases, with 16 bases between them. The chain's CDR3 is CASSEVGVGERPQHF. The CDR3 bases are TGTGCCAGCAGTGAAGTAGGGGTGGGCGAGCGGCCCCAGCATTTT.